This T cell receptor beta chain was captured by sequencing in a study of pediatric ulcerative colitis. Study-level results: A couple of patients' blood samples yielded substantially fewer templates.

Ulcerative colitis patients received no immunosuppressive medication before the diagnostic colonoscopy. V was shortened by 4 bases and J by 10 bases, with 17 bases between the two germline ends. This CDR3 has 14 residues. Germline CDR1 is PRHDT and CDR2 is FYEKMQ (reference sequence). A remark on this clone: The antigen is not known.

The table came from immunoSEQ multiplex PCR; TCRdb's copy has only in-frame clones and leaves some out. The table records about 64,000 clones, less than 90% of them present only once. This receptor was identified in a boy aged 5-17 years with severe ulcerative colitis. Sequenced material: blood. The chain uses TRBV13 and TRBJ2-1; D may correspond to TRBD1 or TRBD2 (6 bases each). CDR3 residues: CASSSLVGGYEQFF. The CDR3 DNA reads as TGTGCCAGCAGCTCACTAGTGGGGGGCTACGAGCAGTTCTTC.